A few counts support the clone carrying this T cell receptor (beta chain). This sequence is one base from a far larger clone and is likely a read error. The sample carries other DNA sequences with the same CDR3. The sample belongs to a study of blood T cell repertoires in COVID-19. Study at large: Sources were T cells, B-cell-depleted T cells, or PBMCs; the material itself was cDNA or gDNA.

Authors' data handling: Researchers report that nucleated cell counts were estimated from reference gene primer amplification. Sequencing used immunoSEQ multiplex PCR; TCRdb keeps in-frame clones, though not all of them. The DNA gave D and trimming, while V, J and clone size come from that table. The sample shows roughly 110,000 clones, 71% of them seen only once. In germline, CDR1 is SGHTA, CDR2 FQGNSA. V shed 3 bases and J 5 bases; nucleotides not matched to a gene: 3. CDR3 size: 14 residues. This rearrangement joins TRBV7-2 to TRBJ2-5; 10 positions match TRBD2. The clonotype originates from a human donor with acute or convalescent COVID-19. The donor label of this sample is uncertain. The sequencing sample was made of peripheral blood. The CDR3 region has the DNA TGTGCCAGCAGCTTTTCTAGCGGGGGTGAGACCCAGTACTTC. Encoded protein: CASSFSSGGETQYF. The full variable domain, in which reference TRBV7-2 and TRBJ2-5 provide the parts outside the CDR3, is GAGVSQSPSNKVTEKGKDVELRCDPISGHTALYWYRQSLGQGLEFLIYFQGNSAPDKSGLPSDRFSAERTGGSVSTLTIQRTQQEDSAVYLCASSFSSGGETQYFGPGTRLLVL.